What follows are 25 T cell receptor beta chains derived from one specimen sequenced in a study of beta chain features in type 1 diabetes. The authors reverse transcribed all of the isolated RNA, so sequencing captured expressed TCRB transcripts. The assay was immunoSEQ multiplex PCR, and TCRdb's table has in-frame clones only and misses some. The sample consists of some 900,000 clones, roughly a sixth of them appearing once. Input material: naive CD4+ T cells from blood. These receptors were taken from a woman aged 18-29 years in good health.

The chain employs TRBV19 and TRBJ2-1, with 11 nucleotides matching TRBD2. Trimming cost V 3 bases and J 6 bases; bases outside gene matches: 4. Germline CDR1 is LNHDA and CDR2 is SQIVND (reference sequence). This CDR3 is built from 15 residues. The CDR3 DNA is TGTGCCAGTAGTATGGTGCTAGCGGGGGGCAATGAGCAGTTCTTC. Its protein is CASSMVLAGGNEQFF.

The rearrangement uses TRBV19 and TRBJ2-7; tentatively, D is TRBD1 (5 bases). This CDR3 has 14 residues. The germline V and J ends were trimmed by 4 bases and 7 bases, with 17 bases remaining between them. The V gene's germline CDR1 is LNHDA and CDR2 SQIVND (reference sequence). CDR3 region: CASSSGREGSEQYF. In DNA form, the CDR3 reads TGTGCCAGTAGTAGCGGCAGGGAAGGGTCGGAGCAGTACTTC.

The genes are TRBV7-2 and TRBJ2-3; possibly TRBD1 for D (6 bases). The CDR3 is 16 amino acids. The germline V gene has CDR1 SGHTA and CDR2 FQGNSA. The ends were cut back, 2 bases at V and 4 bases at J, with 16 bases in the middle. CDR3 in DNA: TGTGCCAGCAGCTTAATTGGGGGCTCAGGGGCAGATACGCAGTATTTT. It encodes CASSLIGGSGADTQYF.

For this clone: Its ends do not fully match the called genes, so a read error is possible. The rearrangement uses TRBV29-1 and TRBJ1-1; D gene ambiguous. Germline CDR1 is SQVTM and CDR2 is ANQGSEA. There are 13 residues in the CDR3. CDR3 residues: CNVGRRLNTEAFF. CDR3 nucleotide sequence: TGCAACGTTGGTCGTCGGCTGAACACTGAAGCTTTCTTT.

The chain has TRBV27 and TRBJ1-3, with D perhaps TRBD1 (5 bases). Germline CDR1 reads MNHEY; CDR2 reads SMNVEV (reference sequence). V shed 7 bases and J shed 0 bases, with 13 bases lying between them. CDR3 length: 15 amino acids. CDR3 coding DNA: TGTGCCAGCAAACCACAGGCCACCTCTGGAAACACCATATATTTT. It translates to CASKPQATSGNTIYF.

This clone was found a few times. This sequence joins TRBV29-1 and TRBJ2-1; the D gene is possibly TRBD1 (5 bases). Germline V gene lookup returns CDR1 SQVTM and CDR2 ANQGSEA. The V gene lost 2 bases and the J gene lost 0 bases, with 14 bases spanning the gap. The CDR3 totals 16 residues. CDR3 protein: CSVESRQSRSYNEQFF. CDR3 nucleotide sequence: TGCAGCGTTGAATCCCGACAGAGTCGCTCCTACAATGAGCAGTTCTTC.

V is TRBV6-1 and J is TRBJ2-5; D not certain. Trimming stripped 5 bases from V and 5 bases from J, with 9 bases between. This CDR3 region has 12 residues. From germline, CDR1 is MNHNS and CDR2 SASEGT. The CDR3 DNA sequence: TGTGCCAGCAGTAGGGTTGTGGAGACCCAGTACTTC. Translation gives CASSRVVETQYF.

To note about this clone: In the same sample, other DNA sequences code for this CDR3. The chain carries TRBV2 and TRBJ2-7; D gene ambiguous. V shed 6 bases and J shed 1 base, with 7 bases lying between them. The CDR3 has 12 amino acids. Looked up from germline, CDR1 is SNHLY and CDR2 is FYNNEI. CDR3 coding DNA: TGTGCCAGCAGCGCCTTATCCTACGAGCAGTACTTC. It encodes CASSALSYEQYF. The full variable domain, completed using reference TRBV2 and TRBJ2-7, is EPEVTQTPSHQVTQMGQEVILRCVPISNHLYFYWYRQILGQKVEFLVSFYNNEISEKSEIFDDQFSVERPDGSNFTLKIRSTKLEDSAMYFCASSALSYEQYFGPGTRLTVT.

This clone was counted only a few times. The chain links TRBV28 to TRBJ1-1; D is unresolved. CDR3 length: 12 residues. V shed 4 bases and J shed 3 bases, with 6 bases lying between them. Germline V gene lookup returns CDR1 MDHEN and CDR2 SYDVKM. CDR3 sequence: CASSYRYTEAFF. As DNA, the CDR3 is TGTGCCAGCAGTTATAGGTACACTGAAGCTTTCTTT.

This clone appeared a few times. The genes are TRBV21-1 and TRBJ2-3; the table names TRBD2, a call not compared with the DNA. TRBV21-1 counts as a pseudogene. CDR3 size: 15 residues. CDR3 residues: CASSKEAGFTDTQYF. Written as DNA, the CDR3 is TGTGCCAGCAGCAAAGAGGCCGGGTTCACAGATACGCAGTATTTT.

This chain connects TRBV27 to TRBJ2-7; no clear D gene. The germline V gene has CDR1 MNHEY and CDR2 SMNVEV (reference sequence). The CDR3 covers 17 residues. V lost 0 bases, J lost 4 bases, and 19 bases lay in between. The chain's CDR3 is CASSLSAAGPIGYEQYF. CDR3 nucleotides: TGTGCCAGCAGTTTATCCGCGGCCGGACCGATTGGTTACGAGCAGTACTTC.

This chain joins TRBV4-3 and TRBJ1-3; perhaps TRBD1 as D (6 bases). Germline V gene lookup returns CDR1 LGHNA and CDR2 YSLEER. This CDR3 has 16 amino acids. The V end was cut by 1 base, the J end by 3 bases, with 13 bases between. Here the CDR3 DNA reads TGCGCCAGCAGCCAAGTCCATCGGGGGCTTGGAAACACCATATATTTT. Translation gives CASSQVHRGLGNTIYF.

This clone was counted only a few times. The germline gene is not matched at one end of the junction; a read error may be the cause. The CDR3 DNA follows: TGTTCGAGGGGGGGGACTAGCACAGATACGCAGTATTTT. Amino acid sequence: CSRGGTSTDTQYF. The J gene is TRBJ2-3, the V gene TRBV29-1, with D maybe TRBD2 (7 bases). CDR1 and CDR2 (germline): SQVTM, ANQGSEA. The CDR3 length is 13 residues.

This clone showed up just a few times. The CDR3 DNA follows: TGCAGCGTTAAAAGCGGTACCACAGATACGCAGTATTTT. Translating it yields CSVKSGTTDTQYF. The chain is built from TRBV29-1 and TRBJ2-3; a possible D gene is TRBD2 (5 bases). The V end was cut by 5 bases, the J end by 2 bases, with 11 bases between. This CDR3 is 13 amino acids long. Germline CDR1 reads SQVTM; CDR2 reads ANQGSEA.

The chain carries TRBV7-9 and TRBJ2-5, with D unresolved. The CDR3 length is 14 residues. The germline gives CDR1 SEHNR, CDR2 FQNEAQ (reference sequence). Trimming removed 3 bases from V and 0 bases from J, with 8 bases in between. The CDR3 spells CASSFMMYQETQYF. In DNA form, the CDR3 reads TGTGCCAGCAGCTTCATGATGTACCAAGAGACCCAGTACTTC.

Here the CDR3 DNA reads TGTGCCAGCAGCCTCTTAGGACAGGGCGAGACCCAGTACTTC. Translation gives CASSLLGQGETQYF. V is TRBV9 and J is TRBJ2-5; 8 positions match TRBD1. Germline lookup yields CDR1 SGDLS and CDR2 YYNGEE. The CDR3 consists of 14 residues. V lost 4 bases to trimming and J lost 5 bases; unmatched junction nucleotides: 7.

The chain carries TRBV5-1 and TRBJ2-3; TRBD1 agrees at 8 bases. The CDR3 is 18 amino acids. Germline V CDR1 and CDR2: SGHRS, YFSETQ. Trimming at V came to 2 bases and at J to 3 bases, leaving 14 bases not matched to a gene. In nucleotides, the CDR3 is TGCGCCAGCAGCTTCCTCTTGACAGGGGAAATTGCGACAGATACGCAGTATTTT. This codes for CASSFLLTGEIATDTQYF.

The chain employs TRBV5-1 and TRBJ1-2, with a weak D call TRBD1 (5 bases). The CDR3 sequence is 12 residues long. Germline V lookup: CDR1 SGHRS, CDR2 YFSETQ. V gave up 4 bases and J gave up 8 bases, with 12 bases separating them. CDR3 in DNA: TGCGCCAGCAGCGAGCAGGGTTACGGCTACACCTTC. It specifies CASSEQGYGYTF.

CDR3 sequence reads: CASSQDTLAGGTGANVLTF. The CDR3 DNA sequence: TGTGCCAGCAGCCAAGATACACTAGCGGGAGGAACTGGGGCCAACGTCCTGACTTTC. This chain links TRBV14 with TRBJ2-6; TRBD2 matches 12 bases. The germline V gene encodes CDR1 SGHDN and CDR2 FVKESK. The CDR3 is 19 residues long. The ends lost 0 bases at V and 2 bases at J; junction bases unmatched: 5.

This clone was counted a few times. This sequence joins TRBV7-3 and TRBJ2-1; 7 bases align to TRBD2. Germline CDR1 and CDR2: SGHTA and FQGTGA. This CDR3 region has 14 residues. Trimming cost V 6 bases and J 4 bases; bases outside gene matches: 6. CDR3 nucleotides: TGTGCCAGCAGTCCGCGGGGGAAATACAATGAGCAGTTCTTC. Protein product: CASSPRGKYNEQFF.

The sample holds a few counts of this clone. The CDR3 DNA is TGTGCCAGCAGCGCCAGGACTAGCGGAAATGAGCAGTTCTTC. Translating it yields CASSARTSGNEQFF. This chain links TRBV9 with TRBJ2-1; TRBD2 agrees at 10 bases. The CDR3 runs 14 residues. Germline lookup yields CDR1 SGDLS and CDR2 YYNGEE. V gave up 3 bases and J gave up 7 bases; unmatched junction bases: 4.

The V and J genes are TRBV2 and TRBJ2-7; D is unclear. This CDR3 has 11 amino acids. The germline V and J ends were trimmed by 6 bases and 3 bases, with 6 bases remaining between them. Germline-derived CDR1 and CDR2 are SNHLY and FYNNEI. CDR3 residues: CASRGFYEQYF. The DNA of the CDR3 is TGTGCCAGCAGAGGATTCTACGAGCAGTACTTC.

This clone occurred a few times. J is TRBJ1-1 and V is TRBV19; TRBD1 might be the D (5 bases). The CDR3 covers 15 residues. Germline CDR1 and CDR2: LNHDA and SQIVND (reference sequence). The V end was cut by 2 bases, the J end by 5 bases, with 15 bases between. The CDR3 DNA is TGTGCCAGTAGTATAAGAGACCCACGGACAACTGAAGCTTTCTTT. This sequence encodes CASSIRDPRTTEAFF.

This clone was detected only a few times. V and J are TRBV4-3 and TRBJ2-2; TRBD2 might be the D (6 bases). The CDR3 covers 16 residues. Trimming removed 1 base at V and 5 bases at J, with 14 bases between. Germline V gene data show CDR1 as LGHNA and CDR2 as YSLEER. This CDR3 reads CASSQVPEGPTGELFF. CDR3 coding DNA: TGCGCCAGCAGCCAAGTTCCGGAGGGCCCAACCGGGGAGCTGTTTTTT.

The rearrangement joins TRBV4-3 to TRBJ2-1, with a tentative D call TRBD2 (5 bases). Germline loops: CDR1 LGHNA, CDR2 YSLEER. The CDR3 runs 14 residues. Trimming removed 1 base at V and 11 bases at J, with 15 bases between. CDR3 DNA sequence: TGCGCCAGCAGCCAAGGGGGATCGGGGAGTAAGCAGTTCTTC. It encodes CASSQGGSGSKQFF.